The 15 T cell receptor beta chains reported below all come from one sample, sequenced in a study of CD8 T cells in Susac syndrome. A quantity of 0.5 to 1 ug RNA underwent reverse transcription using random hexamers. One entry per CDR3 protein, called by TCRdb with MiXCR from the immunoSEQ multiplex PCR reads. The sample holds about 210,000 distinct CDR3 sequences; 95% are singletons and the top ten take about 0.091%. Sequencing was performed on CD4+ T cells from PBMCs. These receptors came from a human donor with multiple sclerosis.

The J gene is TRBJ2-1, the V gene TRBV6-5; D is undetermined. Germline-derived CDR1 and CDR2 are MNHEY and SVGAGI. The V end was cut by 1 base, the J end by 8 bases, with 3 bases between. The CDR3 loop spans 11 amino acids. CDR3 nucleotide sequence: TGTGCCAGCAGTTACTTCCATGAGCAGTTCTTC. It encodes CASSYFHEQFF.

Of note for this clonotype: At one end the junction does not follow the germline gene, possibly because of a read error. The chain employs TRBV6-6 and TRBJ1-1, with D possibly matching TRBD1 (6 bases). CDR1 is MNHNY, CDR2 SVGAGI, per germline (reference sequence). This CDR3 is 14 amino acids long. CDR3 coding DNA: TGTGCCAGCAGTTACTCGCAACCGGGACAACCTATTGACTTT. Its translation is CASSYSQPGQPIDF.

The gene calls are TRBV30 and TRBJ1-1; 7 nucleotides agree with TRBD1. Germline lookup yields CDR1 GTSNPN and CDR2 SVGIG (reference sequence). The CDR3 contains 12 residues. Germline trimming cut 5 bases from V and 0 bases from J; bases unmatched to any gene: 0. In DNA, the CDR3 is TGTGCCTGGGACAGGGTGAACACTGAAGCTTTCTTT. It codes for CAWDRVNTEAFF.

This chain connects TRBV12-3 or TRBV12-4 to TRBJ2-7; TRBD2 might be the D (5 bases). The CDR3 covers 13 residues. V was pared by 5 bases and J by 5 bases, with 13 bases between. The CDR3 loop is CASSPGIPNEQYF. CDR3 DNA sequence: TGTGCCAGCAGTCCCGGGATCCCTAACGAGCAGTACTTC.

The rearrangement uses TRBV6-1 and TRBJ1-2; 10 bases match TRBD1. The length of the CDR3 is 16 residues. V was pared by 2 bases and J by 5 bases, with 8 bases of the junction left unmatched. CDR1 and CDR2 (germline): MNHNS, SASEGT. The CDR3 is CASSEPEGQGRYGYTF. CDR3 nucleotides: TGTGCCAGCAGTGAACCCGAGGGACAGGGGCGGTATGGCTACACCTTC.

The gene calls are TRBV23-1 and TRBJ2-7, with D perhaps matching TRBD1 (6 bases). TRBV23-1 is flagged as an ORF with uncertain function. The ends were cut back, 6 bases at V and 2 bases at J, with 26 bases in the middle. The CDR3 runs 18 residues. This CDR3 reads CASSPPIIHYRETYEQYF. The CDR3 bases are TGCGCCAGCAGCCCCCCAATTATCCACTACAGGGAAACCTACGAGCAGTACTTC.

The gene calls are TRBV5-4 and TRBJ2-5; 8 positions agree with TRBD2. CDR3 length equals 13 residues. The germline gives CDR1 SGHNT, CDR2 YYREEE (reference sequence). Trimming at V came to 4 bases and at J to 3 bases, leaving 2 bases not matched to a gene. The CDR3 is CASSHGREETQYF. The DNA for the CDR3 is TGTGCCAGCAGCCACGGGAGGGAAGAGACCCAGTACTTC.

In the case of this clonotype: One junction end does not reproduce the germline sequence, and a read error may be involved. The rearrangement joins TRBV24-1 to TRBJ2-1; 8 positions agree with TRBD2. Per the germline V gene, CDR1 is KGHDR and CDR2 is SFDVKD. This CDR3 region has 16 residues. CDR3 loop: CATSGAKSGRNNEQFF. The CDR3 bases are TGTGCCACCAGTGGCGCCAAGAGCGGGAGAAACAATGAGCAGTTTTTC.

CDR3 amino acids: CASSPLPYEQYF. CDR3 DNA sequence: TGTGCCAGCTCACCACTGCCCTACGAGCAGTACTTC. The V and J genes are TRBV18 and TRBJ2-7; D call uncertain. Germline CDR1 KGHSH, CDR2 LQKENI. The CDR3 totals 12 residues. Deletions cut 1 base from V and 2 bases from J, with 3 bases between.

The rearrangement links TRBV7-9 to TRBJ1-4; no reliable D call. V lost 5 bases and J lost 7, with 8 bases in between. Per germline, CDR1 SEHNR and CDR2 FQNEAQ (reference sequence). The CDR3 covers 12 residues. As DNA, the CDR3 is TGTGCCAGCAGCCGCCGGGGTGAAAAACTGTTTTTT. It specifies CASSRRGEKLFF.

The rearrangement links TRBV7-9 to TRBJ1-4; D ambiguous. From germline, CDR1 is SEHNR and CDR2 FQNEAQ (reference sequence). The CDR3 runs to 13 residues. V gave up 3 bases and J gave up 4 bases, with 6 bases separating them. The CDR3 coding sequence is TGTGCCAGCAGCTTCGGGGATAATGAAAAACTGTTTTTT. Its translation is CASSFGDNEKLFF. Full variable domain (remainder filled in from reference TRBV7-9 and TRBJ1-4): DTGVSQNPRHKITKRGQNVTFRCDPISEHNRLYWYRQTLGQGPEFLTYFQNEAQLEKSRLLSDRFSAERPKGSFSTLEIQRTEQGDSAMYLCASSFGDNEKLFFGSGTQLSVL.

The chain links TRBV15 to TRBJ2-1; 8 bases match TRBD1. Trimming took 5 bases from V and 7 from J; bases not matched to a gene: 10. The CDR3 length is 15 residues. The germline gives CDR1 LNHNV, CDR2 YYDKDF (reference sequence). DNA of the CDR3: TGTGCCACCAGCCGCCCCCAGACAGGGGCTAATGAGCAGTTCTTC. It codes for CATSRPQTGANEQFF.

This clonotype occurred a few times. This rearrangement joins TRBV29-1 to TRBJ2-7; D ambiguous. The germline V and J ends were trimmed by 6 bases and 0 bases, with 6 bases remaining between them. The length of the CDR3 is 11 residues. Germline CDR1 and CDR2: SQVTM and ANQGSEA. The CDR3, as DNA: TGCAGCGTCAGGAGCTCCTACGAGCAGTACTTC. Residues: CSVRSSYEQYF.

The rearrangement links TRBV3-1 to TRBJ1-1, with unresolved D. With 5 bases removed from V and 5 bases from J, the gap between germline ends came to 15 bases. The germline CDR1 and CDR2 sequences are LGHDT and YNNKEL (reference sequence). The CDR3 sequence is 14 residues long. This chain's CDR3 is CASSEQPLGTEAFF. As DNA, the CDR3 is TGTGCCAGCAGCGAGCAGCCCCTGGGGACTGAAGCTTTCTTT.

The J gene is TRBJ2-3, the V gene TRBV12-3 or TRBV12-4; the D gene is possibly TRBD1 (6 bases). The CDR3 length is 16 residues. Trimming left V 6 bases short and J 1 base short, with 17 bases between. CDR3 sequence reads: CASSPGVPRGTDTQYF. Here the CDR3 DNA reads TGTGCCAGCAGCCCAGGGGTTCCAAGGGGCACAGATACGCAGTATTTT.